This record concerns one T cell receptor beta chain sequence. Its specificity is unknown. The sample belongs to a study of cytomegalovirus exposure and HLA in healthy donors. Notes on the study in general: Some V segments (TRBV6-2 and TRBV6-3 among them) were excluded as indistinguishable.

PCR employed 60 Vbeta and 13 Jbeta primers. The data were produced by immunoSEQ multiplex PCR, yet TCRdb's version contains in-frame clones alone and is incomplete. The table lists roughly 200,000 clones, approximately 82% of them singletons, with 0.58% in the top ten. It was healthy bone marrow donors who served as donors. The V end was cut by 0 bases, the J end by 8 bases, with 8 bases between. CDR1 SGHNT and CDR2 YYREEE come from the germline V gene (reference sequence). The CDR3 is 13 amino acids. The chain is built from TRBV5-4 and TRBJ1-4; tentatively, D is TRBD1 (5 bases). The source material was PBMCs. The receptor was isolated from a middle-aged woman in good health and CMV-seronegative. CDR3 in amino acids: CASSLERQEKLFF. The CDR3 DNA reads as TGTGCCAGCAGCTTGGAGAGACAGGAAAAACTGTTTTTT.